What follows is one T cell receptor (beta chain) and its context. Its antigen is not known. Compared with germline, one end of the junction differs, possibly owing to a read error. The data were obtained in a study of graft-versus-host responses after intestinal transplantation. The overall study: The transplants performed in recipients were multivisceral, liver-intestinal, or isolated intestinal. Induction using anti-thymocyte globulin, followed by tacrolimus and steroids for about three years, was given to all recipients.

The CDR3 totals 13 residues. Germline CDR1 and CDR2: MDHEN and SYDVKM. Clones were read by immunoSEQ multiplex PCR, and TCRdb kept only the in-frame ones, dropping some. The repertoire holds over 20,000 clones, with about 92% as singletons. Study-wide findings and caveats: The study found high graft-versus-host to host-versus-graft clonal ratios in allografts of patients with graft-donor T cell macrochimerism.

This rearrangement joins TRBV28 to TRBJ2-2, with 9 bases identical to TRBD1. This receptor was taken from a human patient who received an intestinal transplant, so some T cells may come from the graft donor. The sample consisted of PBMCs, taken about 37 weeks after intestinal transplant. The CDR3 region is CARPTGGHRGAVF. As DNA, the CDR3 is TGTGCCAGACCGACAGGGGGACACCGGGGAGCTGTTTTT.